This T cell receptor (beta chain) was retrieved from a study of molecular identifiers for immune sequencing clone quantification. As for this clonotype: The CDR3 ends on some other residue instead of the conserved phenylalanine or tryptophan, so this is likely a read error.

The authors built bulk TCR libraries by previously described methods with listed TCR primers. A single record per CDR3 protein comes from TCRdb applying MiXCR to the PCR reads. Of fewer than 350,000 distinct CDR3 sequences in the sample, over 20% were seen once. Sequencing input: naive CD8+ T cells from blood, with Jurkat cell RNA spiked in. This sample's subset: FACS-sorted CD8+CD4-CCR7+CD45RA+ naive T cells. The receptor was isolated from a human donor in good health. Some libraries in this study had Jurkat cell RNA spiked in.

CDR3 loop: CASSDPGDGRYQETQYL. The CDR3 coding sequence is TGTGCCAGCAGCGACCCGGGGGACGGACGATATCAAGAGACCCAGTACCTC. The J gene is TRBJ2-5, the V gene TRBV9, with D perhaps matching TRBD2 (6 bases). V lost 3 bases to trimming and J lost 2 bases, with 20 bases between them. Germline assignment: CDR1 SGDLS and CDR2 YYNGEE. CDR3 size: 17 residues.